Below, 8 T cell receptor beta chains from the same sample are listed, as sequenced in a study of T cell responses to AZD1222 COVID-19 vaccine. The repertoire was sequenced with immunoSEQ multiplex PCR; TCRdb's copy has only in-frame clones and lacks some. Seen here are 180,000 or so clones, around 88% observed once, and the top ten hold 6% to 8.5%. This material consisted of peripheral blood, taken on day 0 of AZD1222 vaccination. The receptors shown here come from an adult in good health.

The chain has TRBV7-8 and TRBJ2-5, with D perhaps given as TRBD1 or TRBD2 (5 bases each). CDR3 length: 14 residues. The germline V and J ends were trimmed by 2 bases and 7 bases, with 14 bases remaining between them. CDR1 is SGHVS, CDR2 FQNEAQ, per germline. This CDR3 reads CASSLPRVRGTQYF. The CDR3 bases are TGTGCCAGCAGCTTACCCAGGGTGAGGGGGACCCAGTACTTC.

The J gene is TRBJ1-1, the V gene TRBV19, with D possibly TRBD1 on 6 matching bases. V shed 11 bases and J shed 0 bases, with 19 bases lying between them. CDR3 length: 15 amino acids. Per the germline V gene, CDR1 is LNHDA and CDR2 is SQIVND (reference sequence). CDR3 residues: CACRGWRDMNTEAFF. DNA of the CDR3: TGTGCCTGCCGTGGGTGGAGGGACATGAACACTGAAGCTTTCTTT.

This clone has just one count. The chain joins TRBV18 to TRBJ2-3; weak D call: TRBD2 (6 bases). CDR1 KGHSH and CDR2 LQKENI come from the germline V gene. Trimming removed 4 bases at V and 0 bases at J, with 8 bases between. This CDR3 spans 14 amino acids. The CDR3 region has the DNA TGTGCCAGCTCACGCGGGGAGAGCACAGATACGCAGTATTTT. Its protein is CASSRGESTDTQYF.

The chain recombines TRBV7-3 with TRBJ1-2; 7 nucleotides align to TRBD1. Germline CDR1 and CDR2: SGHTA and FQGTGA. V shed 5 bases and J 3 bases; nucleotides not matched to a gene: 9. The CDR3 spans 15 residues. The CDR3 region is CASSPNDRVDYGYTF. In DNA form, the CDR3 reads TGTGCCAGCAGCCCAAATGACAGGGTTGACTATGGCTACACCTTC. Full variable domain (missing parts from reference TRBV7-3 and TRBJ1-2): GAGVSQTPSNKVTEKGKYVELRCDPISGHTALYWYRQSLGQGPEFLIYFQGTGAADDSGLPNDRFFAVRPEGSVSTLKIQRTERGDSAVYLCASSPNDRVDYGYTFGSGTRLTVV.

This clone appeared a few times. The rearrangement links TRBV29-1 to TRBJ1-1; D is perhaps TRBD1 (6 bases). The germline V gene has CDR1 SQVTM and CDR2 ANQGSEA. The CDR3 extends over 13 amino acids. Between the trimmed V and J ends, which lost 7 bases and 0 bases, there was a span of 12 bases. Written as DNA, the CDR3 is TGCAGCGAGTGGGGGGACATGAACACTGAAGCTTTCTTT. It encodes CSEWGDMNTEAFF.

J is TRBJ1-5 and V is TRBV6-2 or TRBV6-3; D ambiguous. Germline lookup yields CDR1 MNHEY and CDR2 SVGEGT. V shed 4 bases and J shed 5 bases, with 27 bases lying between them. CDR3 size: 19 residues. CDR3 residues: CASSSPVGMQTAEDQPQHF. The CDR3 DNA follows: TGTGCCAGCAGTTCCCCCGTCGGAATGCAGACCGCCGAGGATCAGCCCCAGCATTTT.

CDR3 amino acids: CASSQDQGQGFNEQYF. In DNA, the CDR3 is TGTGCCAGCAGCCAAGATCAGGGGCAGGGTTTCAACGAGCAGTACTTC. This sequence joins TRBV4-2 and TRBJ2-7; D perhaps matches TRBD1 (6 bases). The germline CDR1 and CDR2 sequences are LGHNA and YNFKEQ. This CDR3 region has 16 residues. V was pared by 0 bases and J by 5 bases, with 17 bases between.

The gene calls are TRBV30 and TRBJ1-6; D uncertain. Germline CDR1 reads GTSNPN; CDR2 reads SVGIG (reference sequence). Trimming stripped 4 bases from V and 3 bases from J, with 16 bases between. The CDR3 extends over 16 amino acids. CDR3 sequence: CAWKPGRVVYNSPLHF. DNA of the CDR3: TGTGCCTGGAAACCGGGCCGGGTGGTCTATAATTCACCCCTCCACTTT.